The sequence of this T cell receptor (beta chain) was determined in a study of neoadjuvant anti-PD-1 for oral cavity cancer. As for the study in general: Patients without progression received a fourth nivolumab dose around day 43, then surgical resection on days 50-56.

Blood libraries mostly used roughly 500 ng genomic DNA, six replicates each. Clones were read by immunoSEQ multiplex PCR, and TCRdb kept only the in-frame ones, dropping some. This table holds 50,000 to 65,000 clones, approximately 80% found once. V shed 5 bases, J shed 5 bases, and the junction held 10 bases outside the gene matches. The germline gives CDR1 MNHEY, CDR2 SMNVEV (reference sequence). The CDR3 extends over 15 amino acids. The sequencing here drew on PBMCs, taken before nivolumab (anti-PD-1) treatment. This chain connects TRBV27 to TRBJ1-1; 8 bases line up with TRBD1. The clonotype was recovered from a person aged 40 to 85 with oral cavity squamous cell carcinoma. The CDR3 region is CASSLWGRGLTEAFF. CDR3 coding DNA: TGTGCCAGCAGTCTGTGGGGCAGGGGGCTGACTGAAGCTTTCTTT.